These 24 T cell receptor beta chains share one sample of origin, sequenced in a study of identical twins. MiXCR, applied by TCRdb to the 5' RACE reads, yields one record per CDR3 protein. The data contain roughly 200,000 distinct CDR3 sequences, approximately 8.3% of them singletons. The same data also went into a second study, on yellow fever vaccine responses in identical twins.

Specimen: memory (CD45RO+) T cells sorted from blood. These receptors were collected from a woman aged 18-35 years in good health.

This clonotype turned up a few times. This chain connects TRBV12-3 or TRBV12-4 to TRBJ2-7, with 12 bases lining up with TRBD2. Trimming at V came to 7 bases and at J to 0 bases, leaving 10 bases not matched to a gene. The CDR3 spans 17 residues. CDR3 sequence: CASTLLAGGLISYEQYF. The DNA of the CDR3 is TGTGCCAGCACCTTACTAGCGGGGGGCCTTATCTCCTACGAGCAGTACTTC.

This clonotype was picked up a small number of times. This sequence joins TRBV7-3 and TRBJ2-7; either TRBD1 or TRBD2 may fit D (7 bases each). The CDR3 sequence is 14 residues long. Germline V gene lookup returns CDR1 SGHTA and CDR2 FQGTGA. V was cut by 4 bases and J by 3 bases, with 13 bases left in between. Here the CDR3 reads CASSSQGGSYEQYF. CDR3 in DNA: TGTGCCAGCAGCTCCCAGGGGGGGAGCTACGAGCAGTACTTC. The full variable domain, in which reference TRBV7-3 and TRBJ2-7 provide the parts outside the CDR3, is GAGVSQTPSNKVTEKGKYVELRCDPISGHTALYWYRQSLGQGPEFLIYFQGTGAADDSGLPNDRFFAVRPEGSVSTLKIQRTERGDSAVYLCASSSQGGSYEQYFGPGTRLTVT.

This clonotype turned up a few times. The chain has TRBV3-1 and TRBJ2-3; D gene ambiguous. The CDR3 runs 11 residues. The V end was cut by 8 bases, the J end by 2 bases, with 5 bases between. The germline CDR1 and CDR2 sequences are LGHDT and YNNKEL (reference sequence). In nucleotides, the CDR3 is TGTGCCAGCGCCTACACAGATACGCAGTATTTT. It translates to CASAYTDTQYF.

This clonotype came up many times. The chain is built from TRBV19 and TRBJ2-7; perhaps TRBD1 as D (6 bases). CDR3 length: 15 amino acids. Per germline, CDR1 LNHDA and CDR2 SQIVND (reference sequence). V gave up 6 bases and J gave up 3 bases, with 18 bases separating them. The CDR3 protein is CASSPSMWDNYEQYF. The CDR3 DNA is TGTGCCAGTAGCCCCTCAATGTGGGACAACTACGAGCAGTACTTC.

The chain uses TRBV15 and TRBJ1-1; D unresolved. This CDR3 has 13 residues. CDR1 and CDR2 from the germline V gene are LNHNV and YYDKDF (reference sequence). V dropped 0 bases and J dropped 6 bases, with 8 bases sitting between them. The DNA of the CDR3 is TGTGCCACCAGCAGAGAGGCAGGATCTGAAGCTTTCTTT. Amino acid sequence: CATSREAGSEAFF.

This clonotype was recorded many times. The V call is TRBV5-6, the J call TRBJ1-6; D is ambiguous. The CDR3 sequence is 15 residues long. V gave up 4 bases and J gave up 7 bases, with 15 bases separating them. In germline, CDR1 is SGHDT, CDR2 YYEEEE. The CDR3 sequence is CASSRRGDANSPLHF. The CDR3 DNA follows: TGTGCCAGCAGCCGGCGGGGTGACGCGAATTCACCCCTCCACTTT. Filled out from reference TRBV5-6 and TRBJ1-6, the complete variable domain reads DAGVTQSPTHLIKTRGQQVTLRCSPKSGHDTVSWYQQALGQGPQFIFQYYEEEERQRGNFPDRFSGHQFPNYSSELNVNALLLGDSALYLCASSRRGDANSPLHFGNGTRLTVT.

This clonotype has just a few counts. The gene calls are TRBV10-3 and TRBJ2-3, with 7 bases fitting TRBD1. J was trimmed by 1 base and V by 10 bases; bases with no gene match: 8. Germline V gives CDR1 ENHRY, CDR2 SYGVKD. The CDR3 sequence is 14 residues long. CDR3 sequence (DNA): TGTGCCACCATCCGAGGACAGGGCACAGATACGCAGTATTTT. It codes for CATIRGQGTDTQYF.

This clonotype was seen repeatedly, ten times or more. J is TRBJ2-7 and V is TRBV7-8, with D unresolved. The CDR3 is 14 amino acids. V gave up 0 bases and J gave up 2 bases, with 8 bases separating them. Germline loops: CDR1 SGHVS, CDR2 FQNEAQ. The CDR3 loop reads CASSLAITPYEQYF. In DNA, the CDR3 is TGTGCCAGCAGCTTAGCGATCACGCCCTACGAGCAGTACTTC.

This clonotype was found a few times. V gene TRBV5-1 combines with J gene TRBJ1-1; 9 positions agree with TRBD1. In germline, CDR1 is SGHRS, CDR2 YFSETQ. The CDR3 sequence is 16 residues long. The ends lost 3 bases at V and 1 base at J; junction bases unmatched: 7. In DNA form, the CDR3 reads TGCGCCAGCAGCTGGGGACAGGGCTATAAGAACACTGAAGCTTTCTTT. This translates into CASSWGQGYKNTEAFF.

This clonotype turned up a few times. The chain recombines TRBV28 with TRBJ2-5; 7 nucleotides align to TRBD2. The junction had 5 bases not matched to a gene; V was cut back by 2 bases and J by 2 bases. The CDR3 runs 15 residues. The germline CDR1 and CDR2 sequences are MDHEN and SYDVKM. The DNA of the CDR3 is TGTGCCAGCAGTTTAGTGGGAGGGTTACAAGAGACCCAGTACTTC. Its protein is CASSLVGGLQETQYF.

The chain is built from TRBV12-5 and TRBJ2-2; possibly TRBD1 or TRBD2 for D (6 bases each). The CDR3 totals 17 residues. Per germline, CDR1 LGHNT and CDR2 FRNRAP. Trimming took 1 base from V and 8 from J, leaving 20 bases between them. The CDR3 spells CASGLAPLGGASGELFF. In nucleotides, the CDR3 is TGTGCTAGTGGTTTGGCCCCGTTGGGGGGCGCTTCTGGGGAGCTGTTTTTT. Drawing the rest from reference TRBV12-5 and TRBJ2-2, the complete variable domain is DARVTQTPRHKVTEMGQEVTMRCQPILGHNTVFWYRQTMMQGLELLAYFRNRAPLDDSGMPKDRFSAEMPDATLATLKIQPSEPRDSAVYFCASGLAPLGGASGELFFGEGSRLTVL.

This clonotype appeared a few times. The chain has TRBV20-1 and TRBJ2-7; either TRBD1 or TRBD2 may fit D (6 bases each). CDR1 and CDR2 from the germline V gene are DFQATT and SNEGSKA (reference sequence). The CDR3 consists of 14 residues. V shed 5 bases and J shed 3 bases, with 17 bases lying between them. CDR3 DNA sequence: TGCAGTGCTCCCCTAGGAGGGGGGAGCTACGAGCAGTACTTC. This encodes CSAPLGGGSYEQYF.

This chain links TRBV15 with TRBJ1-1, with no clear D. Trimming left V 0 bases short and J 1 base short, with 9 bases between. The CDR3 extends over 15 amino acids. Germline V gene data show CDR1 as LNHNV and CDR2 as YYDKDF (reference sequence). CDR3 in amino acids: CATSRDPRGNTEAFF. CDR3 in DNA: TGTGCCACCAGCAGAGATCCTCGAGGGAACACTGAAGCTTTCTTT.

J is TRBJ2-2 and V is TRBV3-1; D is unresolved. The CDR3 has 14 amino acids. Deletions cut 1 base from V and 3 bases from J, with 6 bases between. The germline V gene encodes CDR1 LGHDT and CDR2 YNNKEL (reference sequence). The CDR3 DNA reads TGTGCCAGCAGCCAAGTTGGACACACCGGGGAGCTGTTTTTT. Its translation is CASSQVGHTGELFF.

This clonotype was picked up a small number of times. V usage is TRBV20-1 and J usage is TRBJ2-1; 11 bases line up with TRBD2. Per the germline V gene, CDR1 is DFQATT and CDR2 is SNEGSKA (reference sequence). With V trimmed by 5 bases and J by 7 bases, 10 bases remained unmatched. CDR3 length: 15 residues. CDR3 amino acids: CSAVRLAGMVNEQFF. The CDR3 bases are TGCAGTGCTGTGAGACTAGCGGGGATGGTGAATGAGCAGTTCTTC.

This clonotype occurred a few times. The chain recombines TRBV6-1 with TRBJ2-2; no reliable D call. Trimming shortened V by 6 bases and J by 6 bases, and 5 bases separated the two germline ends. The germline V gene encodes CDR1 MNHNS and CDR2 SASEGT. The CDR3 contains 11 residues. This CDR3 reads CASRSPGELFF. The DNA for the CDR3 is TGTGCCAGCAGGAGCCCCGGGGAGCTGTTTTTT.

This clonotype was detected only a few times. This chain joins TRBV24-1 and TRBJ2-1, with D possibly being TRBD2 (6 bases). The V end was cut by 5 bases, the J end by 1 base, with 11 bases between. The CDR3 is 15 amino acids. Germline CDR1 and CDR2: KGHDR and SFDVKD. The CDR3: CATSGTKRSYNEQFF. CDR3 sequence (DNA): TGTGCCACCAGTGGGACTAAACGTTCCTACAATGAGCAGTTCTTC.

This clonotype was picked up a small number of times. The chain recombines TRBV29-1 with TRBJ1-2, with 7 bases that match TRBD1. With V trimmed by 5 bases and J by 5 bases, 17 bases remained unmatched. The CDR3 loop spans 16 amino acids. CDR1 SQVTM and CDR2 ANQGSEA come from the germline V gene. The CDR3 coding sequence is TGCAGCGTTCCCATAACCAGGACAGGTTCCAATTATGGCTACACCTTC. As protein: CSVPITRTGSNYGYTF.

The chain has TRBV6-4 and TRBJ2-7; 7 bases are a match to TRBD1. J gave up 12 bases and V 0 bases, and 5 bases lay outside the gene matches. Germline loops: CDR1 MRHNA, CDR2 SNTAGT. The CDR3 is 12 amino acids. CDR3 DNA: TGTGCCAGCAGTGACTCGAAAGGGGGCTTGTACTTC. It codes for CASSDSKGGLYF.

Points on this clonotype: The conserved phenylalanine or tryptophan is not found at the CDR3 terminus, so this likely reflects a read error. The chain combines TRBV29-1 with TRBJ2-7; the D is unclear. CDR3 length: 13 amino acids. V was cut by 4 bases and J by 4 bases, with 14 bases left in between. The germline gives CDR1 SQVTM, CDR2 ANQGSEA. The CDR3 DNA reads TGCAGCGTTGCCTCTCCTCTGGGGTACGAGCAGTACCTC. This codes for CSVASPLGYEQYL.

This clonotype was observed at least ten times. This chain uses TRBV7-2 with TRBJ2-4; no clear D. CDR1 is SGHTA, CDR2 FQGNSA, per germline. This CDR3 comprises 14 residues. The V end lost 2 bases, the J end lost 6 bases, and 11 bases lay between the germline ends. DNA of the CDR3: TGTGCCAGCAGCTTACCCCGACCCGGAAACATTCAGTACTTC. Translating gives CASSLPRPGNIQYF.

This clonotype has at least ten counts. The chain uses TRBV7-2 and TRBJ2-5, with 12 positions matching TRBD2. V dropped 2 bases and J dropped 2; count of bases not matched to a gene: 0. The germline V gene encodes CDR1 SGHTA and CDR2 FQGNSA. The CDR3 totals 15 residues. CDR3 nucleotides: TGTGCCAGCAGCTTAACTAGCGGGGGGCAAGAGACCCAGTACTTC. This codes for CASSLTSGGQETQYF.

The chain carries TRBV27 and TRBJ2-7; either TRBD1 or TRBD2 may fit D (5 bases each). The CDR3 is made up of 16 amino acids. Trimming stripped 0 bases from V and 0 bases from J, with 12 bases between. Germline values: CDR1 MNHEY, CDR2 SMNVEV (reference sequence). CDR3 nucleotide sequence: TGTGCCAGCAGTTTATCCAGGGCTGAGGGCTCCTACGAGCAGTACTTC. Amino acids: CASSLSRAEGSYEQYF.

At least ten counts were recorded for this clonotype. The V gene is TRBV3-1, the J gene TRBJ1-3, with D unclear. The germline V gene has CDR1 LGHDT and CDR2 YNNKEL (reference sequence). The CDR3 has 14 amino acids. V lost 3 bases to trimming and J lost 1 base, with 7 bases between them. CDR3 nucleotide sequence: TGTGCCAGCAGCCAGTCACAATCTGGAAACACCATATATTTT. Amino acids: CASSQSQSGNTIYF. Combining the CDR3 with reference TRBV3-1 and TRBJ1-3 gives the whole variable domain DTAVSQTPKYLVTQMGNDKSIKCEQNLGHDTMYWYKQDSKKFLKIMFSYNNKELIINETVPNRFSPKSPDKAHLNLHINSLELGDSAVYFCASSQSQSGNTIYFGEGSWLTVV.